This T cell receptor (beta chain) was profiled in a study of T-cell memory formation after mild COVID-19. This clonotype has more than one count but fewer than ten. The CDR3 has 15 amino acids. Trimming took off 0 bases at V and 3 bases at J, with 8 bases between the two ends. CDR1 LGHNA and CDR2 YNFKEQ come from the germline V gene. TCRdb re-analysed the 5' RACE reads in MiXCR, keeping a single row per CDR3 protein. There are hundreds of thousands of distinct CDR3 sequences in the sample; about a fifth occur only once, and approximately 12% lies in the top ten. The chain couples TRBV4-2 to TRBJ2-2; D not resolved. The source is an adult woman who had mild COVID-19 (a few samples of this study predate the infection). Cell type and time point are not known. The sequenced sample was PBMCs or a T cell subset sorted from them (not recorded which). The DNA for the CDR3 is TGTGCCAGCAGCCAAGATGGTCGGGACACCGGGGAGCTGTTTTTT. Translating it yields CASSQDGRDTGELFF.